The following is a T cell receptor beta chain sequence with its context. As yet, its antigen is unknown. Described treatment: approximately 9-day PBMC culture with coronavirus spike peptide pools or control peptides (ViraFEST assay). This record belongs to a study of vaccination and CD4 T cells after COVID-19. The Oncomine TCR Beta short-read assay sequenced DNA from cultured CD4+ T cells. TCRdb reprocessed the PCR reads via MiXCR and lists one record per CDR3 protein. Seen here are 9,500 to 15,000 distinct CDR3 sequences, around 48% observed once, and the top ten hold 14%. Sequenced: CD4+ T cells from blood, cultured in vitro. This clonotype was sampled from a human donor who had recovered from COVID-19.

CDR3 sequence reads: CASSYFQGGGKLNYEQYF. Written as DNA, the CDR3 is TGTGCCAGCAGTTACTTTCAGGGCGGCGGAAAATTAAACTACGAGCAGTACTTC. The chain is built from TRBV6-5 and TRBJ2-7; weak D call: TRBD1 (5 bases). With 1 base removed from V and 3 bases from J, the gap between germline ends came to 22 bases. This CDR3 contains 18 residues. Germline lookup yields CDR1 MNHEY and CDR2 SVGAGI.